This entry lists 23 T cell receptor beta chains sequenced from one sample in a study of shared clonotypes between healthy human individuals. The table came from immunoSEQ multiplex PCR; TCRdb's copy has only in-frame clones and leaves some out. The data hold roughly 1,100,000 clones, with around 74% observed a single time. Sequenced: memory CD4+ T cells sorted from blood. Subset of the sample: CD45RA-negative fraction. All receptors come from a man between 18 and 35 years old in good health.

This clone was seen many times. This sample includes further DNA sequences coding for the same CDR3. The rearrangement links TRBV4-3 to TRBJ2-7; D gene unclear. V was clipped by 0 bases and J by 2 bases, with 11 bases between them. This CDR3 is 15 amino acids long. In germline, CDR1 is LGHNA, CDR2 YSLEER. CDR3 in DNA: TGCGCCAGCAGCCAAGATCGGGCAGCTACCTACGAGCAGTACTTC. Translating gives CASSQDRAATYEQYF.

This chain links TRBV30 with TRBJ1-3; D gene unclear. The CDR3 totals 15 residues. The germline V gene encodes CDR1 GTSNPN and CDR2 SVGIG (reference sequence). V was clipped by 5 bases and J by 0 bases, with 14 bases between them. CDR3 amino acids: CAWSETRSSGNTIYF. The CDR3 DNA reads as TGTGCCTGGTCTGAAACCCGCAGCTCTGGAAACACCATATATTTT. The full variable domain, completed using reference TRBV30 and TRBJ1-3, is SQTIHQWPATLVQPVGSPLSLECTVEGTSNPNLYWYRQAAGRGLQLLFYSVGIGQISSEVPQNLSASRPQDRQFILSSKKLLLSDSGFYLCAWSETRSSGNTIYFGEGSWLTVV.

V is TRBV7-2 and J is TRBJ2-5, with D possibly TRBD2 on 7 matching bases. V was shortened by 5 bases and J by 4 bases, with 17 bases between the two germline ends. The CDR3 has 15 residues. Germline lookup yields CDR1 SGHTA and CDR2 FQGNSA. DNA of the CDR3: TGTGCCAGCAGCCAACGATCGGGGGGCGGAGAGACCCAGTACTTC. Its translation: CASSQRSGGGETQYF. The full variable domain, its missing parts supplied by reference TRBV7-2 and TRBJ2-5, is GAGVSQSPSNKVTEKGKDVELRCDPISGHTALYWYRQSLGQGLEFLIYFQGNSAPDKSGLPSDRFSAERTGGSVSTLTIQRTQQEDSAVYLCASSQRSGGGETQYFGPGTRLLVL.

Worth noting for this clone: The same CDR3 can be traced to other DNA sequences in this sample. This chain links TRBV10-1 with TRBJ2-7, with D possibly being TRBD1 (5 bases). Trimming shortened V by 0 bases and J by 2 bases, and 5 bases separated the two germline ends. Germline V gene sequence: CDR1 WNHNN, CDR2 SYGVQD (reference sequence). This CDR3 has 13 amino acids. This CDR3 reads CASSESGAYEQYF. The CDR3 region has the DNA TGCGCCAGCAGTGAGTCAGGGGCCTACGAGCAGTACTTC.

In this sample, this clone turned up once. Germline is not matched at one junction end, which may reflect a read error. J is TRBJ1-2 and V is TRBV10-3, with TRBD1 as a possible D gene (5 bases). Germline V gene lookup returns CDR1 ENHRY and CDR2 SYGVKD. The CDR3 runs 13 residues. CDR3 amino acids: CAINESGIYGYTF. The DNA for the CDR3 is TGTGCCATCAATGAGTCAGGGATCTATGGCTACACCTTC.

The J gene is TRBJ2-3, the V gene TRBV7-4, with no clear D. V lost 3 bases, J lost 0 bases, and 10 bases lay in between. Germline V gives CDR1 SGHVT, CDR2 SQSDAQ. The CDR3 loop spans 15 amino acids. CDR3 nucleotides: TGTGCCAGCAGCTTTCTTTCCGCTAGCACAGATACGCAGTATTTT. It specifies CASSFLSASTDTQYF.

This clone was detected ten times or more. The chain links TRBV11-2 to TRBJ1-6, with D possibly TRBD1 on 5 matching bases. Trimming took off 5 bases at V and 10 bases at J, with 15 bases between the two ends. Germline V gene lookup returns CDR1 SGHAT and CDR2 FQNNGV. The CDR3 covers 14 residues. CDR3 in amino acids: CASSPGPTKSPLHF. CDR3 sequence (DNA): TGTGCCAGCAGCCCGGGACCCACCAAATCACCCCTCCACTTT.

This sequence joins TRBV4-2 and TRBJ2-1; 10 nucleotides match TRBD2. CDR1 LGHNA and CDR2 YNFKEQ come from the germline V gene. This CDR3 has 16 residues. After removal of 0 bases from V and 8 bases from J, the junction contained 7 bases not matched to a gene. CDR3 in amino acids: CASSQDWTSGVYEQFF. CDR3 bases: TGTGCCAGCAGCCAAGATTGGACTAGCGGAGTTTATGAGCAGTTCTTC.

On this clone itself: The same CDR3 can be traced to other DNA sequences in this sample. The chain recombines TRBV6-6 with TRBJ1-2; unclear D gene. With 6 bases removed from V and 3 bases from J, the gap between germline ends came to 8 bases. The CDR3 covers 12 residues. Germline V lookup: CDR1 MNHNY, CDR2 SVGAGI (reference sequence). As DNA, the CDR3 is TGTGCCAGCAGCCCGAGGGACTATGGCTACACCTTC. Translating gives CASSPRDYGYTF.

This clone was found once. The chain couples TRBV7-2 to TRBJ2-3; D tentatively fits TRBD1 or TRBD2 (5 bases each). V was trimmed by 1 base and J by 0 bases, leaving 11 bases between them. Germline CDR1 is SGHTA and CDR2 is FQGNSA. The CDR3 totals 16 residues. CDR3 residues: CASSLGGSPSTDTQYF. CDR3 coding DNA: TGTGCCAGCAGCTTAGGGGGGTCCCCCAGCACAGATACGCAGTATTTT.

The count of this clone is one. This chain connects TRBV7-9 to TRBJ1-1; 9 nucleotides line up with TRBD1. The germline gives CDR1 SEHNR, CDR2 FQNEAQ (reference sequence). The CDR3 covers 13 residues. Trimming removed 4 bases from V and 12 bases from J; junction bases left unmatched: 9. The CDR3, as DNA: TGTGCCAGCAGCTCCGCGACAGGGGGACGGACTTTCTTT. Its translation: CASSSATGGRTFF.

The chain has TRBV4-2 and TRBJ2-7; TRBD1 agrees at 8 bases. CDR1 LGHNA and CDR2 YNFKEQ come from the germline V gene. After removal of 3 bases from V and 1 base from J, the junction contained 5 bases not matched to a gene. The CDR3 sequence is 15 residues long. The CDR3 is CASSQEGDRSYEQYF. DNA of the CDR3: TGTGCCAGCAGCCAGGAAGGGGACAGGTCCTACGAGCAGTACTTC.

This clone was seen more than once but under ten times. The CDR3 sequence: CASSVDQGADNSPLHF. The CDR3 region has the DNA TGTGCCAGCAGCGTAGATCAGGGGGCGGATAATTCACCCCTCCACTTT. The chain links TRBV9 to TRBJ1-6, with 8 bases that match TRBD1. Losses at the gene ends were 0 bases for V and 5 bases for J; bases not matched to a gene: 4. The CDR3 totals 16 residues. Per the germline V gene, CDR1 is SGDLS and CDR2 is YYNGEE. The full variable domain, with the rest looked up from reference TRBV9 and TRBJ1-6, is DSGVTQTPKHLITATGQRVTLRCSPRSGDLSVYWYQQSLDQGLQFLIQYYNGEERAKGNILERFSAQQFPDLHSELNLSSLELGDSALYFCASSVDQGADNSPLHFGNGTRLTVT.

This chain uses TRBV18 with TRBJ2-7; possibly TRBD1 for D (6 bases). Trimming stripped 3 bases from V and 0 bases from J, with 12 bases between. The CDR3 loop spans 15 amino acids. Germline-derived CDR1 and CDR2 are KGHSH and LQKENI. This CDR3 reads CASSPTGESSYEQYF. The CDR3 region has the DNA TGTGCCAGCTCACCGACAGGCGAGAGCTCCTACGAGCAGTACTTC. Full variable domain (missing parts from reference TRBV18 and TRBJ2-7): NAGVMQNPRHLVRRRGQEARLRCSPMKGHSHVYWYRQLPEEGLKFMVYLQKENIIDESGMPKERFSAEFPKEGPSILRIQQVVRGDSAAYFCASSPTGESSYEQYFGPGTRLTVT.

The V call is TRBV5-1, the J call TRBJ2-2, with 11 bases matching TRBD2. CDR1 SGHRS and CDR2 YFSETQ come from the germline V gene. V shed 2 bases, J shed 2 bases, and the junction held 5 bases outside the gene matches. This CDR3 region has 17 residues. CDR3 in amino acids: CASSLLAGATNTGELFF. CDR3 coding DNA: TGCGCCAGCAGCTTACTAGCGGGGGCCACTAACACCGGGGAGCTGTTTTTT. Full variable domain (remainder filled in from reference TRBV5-1 and TRBJ2-2): KAGVTQTPRYLIKTRGQQVTLSCSPISGHRSVSWYQQTPGQGLQFLFEYFSETQRNKGNFPGRFSGRQFSNSRSEMNVSTLELGDSALYLCASSLLAGATNTGELFFGEGSRLTVL.

This rearrangement joins TRBV14 to TRBJ1-4; 7 bases map to TRBD1. This CDR3 comprises 16 residues. From germline, CDR1 is SGHDN and CDR2 FVKESK. Trimming at V came to 1 base and at J to 4 bases, leaving 6 bases not matched to a gene. This CDR3 reads CASSQATGSNNEKLFF. CDR3 bases: TGTGCCAGCAGCCAAGCGACAGGGAGTAATAATGAAAAACTGTTTTTT.

V is TRBV18 and J is TRBJ2-3; D remains ambiguous. Trimming took off 6 bases at V and 0 bases at J, with 13 bases between the two ends. The CDR3 totals 15 residues. Germline CDR1 and CDR2: KGHSH and LQKENI. The CDR3 region is CASSPILTSTDTQYF. CDR3 sequence (DNA): TGTGCCAGCTCTCCGATCCTGACTAGCACAGATACGCAGTATTTT.

The chain is built from TRBV7-2 and TRBJ1-5, with 9 bases identical to TRBD1. The trim removed 4 bases at V and 6 bases at J, leaving 7 bases unmatched. CDR3 size: 15 residues. Germline V gene lookup returns CDR1 SGHTA and CDR2 FQGNSA. The CDR3: CASSYTGGAGQPQHF. The CDR3 DNA sequence: TGTGCCAGCAGCTACACAGGGGGCGCAGGTCAGCCCCAGCATTTT.

The chain couples TRBV30 to TRBJ2-1; 7 nucleotides agree with TRBD1. Per germline, CDR1 GTSNPN and CDR2 SVGIG (reference sequence). This CDR3 is built from 13 residues. V shed 4 bases, J shed 8 bases, and the junction held 8 bases outside the gene matches. The CDR3 bases are TGTGCCTGGACTCAAATCCAGGGGGATGAGCAGTTCTTC. Translated, it gives CAWTQIQGDEQFF. The entire variable domain, with the rest obtained from reference TRBV30 and TRBJ2-1, is as follows: SQTIHQWPATLVQPVGSPLSLECTVEGTSNPNLYWYRQAAGRGLQLLFYSVGIGQISSEVPQNLSASRPQDRQFILSSKKLLLSDSGFYLCAWTQIQGDEQFFGPGTRLTVL.

The chain couples TRBV10-2 to TRBJ2-7; no definite D call. CDR3 length: 14 amino acids. The V end lost 4 bases, the J end lost 0 bases, and 10 bases lay between the germline ends. Germline V gene lookup returns CDR1 WSHSY and CDR2 SAAADI. In DNA, the CDR3 is TGCGCCAGCAGTGTTGAACCCAGCTCCTACGAGCAGTACTTC. Translating gives CASSVEPSSYEQYF.

Note on this clone: The identical CDR3 is also encoded by other nucleotide sequences in the sample. The chain has TRBV30 and TRBJ1-1; D gene ambiguous. The V gene's germline CDR1 is GTSNPN and CDR2 SVGIG (reference sequence). The CDR3 runs 12 residues. The germline V and J ends were trimmed by 0 bases and 0 bases, with 2 bases remaining between them. CDR3 protein: CAWSVMNTEAFF. CDR3 bases: TGTGCCTGGAGTGTGATGAACACTGAAGCTTTCTTT.

Note on this clone: A much larger clone differs from this one at a single base, so this may be a read error. The chain links TRBV7-2 to TRBJ1-5, with D uncertain. The V and J ends lost 2 bases and 4 bases respectively, with 6 bases between them. This CDR3 is built from 13 residues. The germline V gene encodes CDR1 SGHTA and CDR2 FQGNSA. The CDR3: CASSLTQNQPQHF. In DNA, the CDR3 is TGTGCCAGCAGCTTAACCCAGAATCAGCCCCAGCATTTT.

The CDR3 bases are TGTGCCAGCAGTGAAATCGCCGGGAACAATCAGCCCCAGCATTTT. Encoded protein: CASSEIAGNNQPQHF. The gene calls are TRBV6-1 and TRBJ1-5; D remains unclear. The CDR3 has 15 residues. Germline CDR1 and CDR2: MNHNS and SASEGT. V was pared by 2 bases and J by 3 bases, with 11 bases between.